This T cell receptor (beta chain) was captured in a study of post-analysis software for immune sequencing data. Study overall: Patients with relapsing-remitting, secondary progressive and progressive-relapsing multiple sclerosis courses were all represented. Whole-study results and caveats: Four or five TRBV segments, TRBV5-6, TRBV5-1 and TRBV20-1 among them, were found more frequent in patients than controls. In multiple sclerosis, normalized Chao1 diversity was significantly below that of controls.

Unique molecular identifiers were carried by the TCR beta cDNA libraries. TCRdb redid the calling of the PCR reads with MiXCR, one entry per CDR3 protein. The repertoire consists of approximately 690,000 distinct CDR3 sequences, with approximately 59% occurring once and the leading ten covering about 10%. J gave up 6 bases and V 2 bases, and 8 bases lay outside the gene matches. Per the germline V gene, CDR1 is DFQATT and CDR2 is SNEGSKA (reference sequence). This CDR3 has 14 amino acids. For this clonotype: What it recognizes is unknown.

This chain joins TRBV20-1 and TRBJ1-1, with 8 bases aligning to TRBD1. The receptor's source is a girl aged 2 to 10 with multiple sclerosis. The sample comprised blood. The CDR3 nucleotides are TGCAGTGCTAGAACATCGCAACAGGGGGCTGAAGCTTTCTTT. It translates to CSARTSQQGAEAFF.